The 8 T cell receptor beta chains given below trace back to one sample, sequenced in a study of T cell clusters in autoimmune cytopenias. TRB amplification used roughly 250 ng of peripheral blood genomic DNA. Multiplex touch-down PCR amplified TRB using TRB-A and TRB-B pools in one tube. After re-calling the multiplex PCR reads, TCRdb lists one entry per CDR3 protein, DNA absent. This sample's table reports a few thousand distinct CDR3 sequences. Sequencing was done on a sample of peripheral blood. These receptors were obtained from a human donor with an autoimmune cytopenia, with autoimmune hepatitis or in good health (not recorded which).

The rearrangement joins TRBV28 to TRBJ1-5; TCRdb calls TRBD1, which cannot be checked without DNA. The CDR3 is 15 amino acids. The V gene's germline CDR1 is MDHEN and CDR2 SYDVKM. CDR3 sequence reads: CAISGHSGSNQPQHF.

By frequency, this clonotype is medium-sized (0.01 to 0.1%). The chain carries TRBV20-1 and TRBJ2-6; TCRdb reports TRBD1, a call that lacks DNA to check it against. Looked up from germline, CDR1 is DFQATT and CDR2 is SNEGSKA (reference sequence). The CDR3 is 16 amino acids. The CDR3 here is CSARYRTSSGANVLTF.

This clonotype registers medium-sized by frequency. The chain carries TRBV12-3 or TRBV12-4 and TRBJ2-2. There are 14 residues in the CDR3. The CDR3 is CASSSHPNTGELFF.

Frequency places this clonotype as medium-sized (0.01 to 0.1%). V and J are TRBV4-3 and TRBJ2-1; TCRdb picks TRBD2, but there is no DNA to check that call. The germline V gene has CDR1 LGHNA and CDR2 YSLEER. The CDR3 has 16 residues. The CDR3 region is CASSQDKAGSYNEQFF.

The CDR3: CASRYRSTGELFF. This rearrangement joins TRBV6-2 or TRBV6-3 to TRBJ2-2. Germline V gene sequence: CDR1 MNHEY, CDR2 SVGEGT. The CDR3 covers 13 residues.

This rearrangement joins TRBV2 to TRBJ2-7; TCRdb proposes TRBD1, but this gene call is untestable without DNA. This CDR3 is built from 13 residues. The germline V gene encodes CDR1 SNHLY and CDR2 FYNNEI. The CDR3 reads CASRVDRAYEQYF.

In terms of frequency, this clonotype is medium-sized (0.01 to 0.1%). This chain connects TRBV18 to TRBJ1-2; TCRdb's assignment of TRBD1 cannot be checked, as there is no DNA. This CDR3 spans 14 amino acids. Germline values: CDR1 KGHSH, CDR2 LQKENI. The CDR3 sequence is CASSPSLRVEGYTF.

The chain couples TRBV7-9 to TRBJ2-2; TCRdb calls TRBD2, which cannot be checked without DNA. Germline V gene sequence: CDR1 SEHNR, CDR2 FQNEAQ (reference sequence). The CDR3 is made up of 12 amino acids. The CDR3 loop is CALSGRTGELFF.